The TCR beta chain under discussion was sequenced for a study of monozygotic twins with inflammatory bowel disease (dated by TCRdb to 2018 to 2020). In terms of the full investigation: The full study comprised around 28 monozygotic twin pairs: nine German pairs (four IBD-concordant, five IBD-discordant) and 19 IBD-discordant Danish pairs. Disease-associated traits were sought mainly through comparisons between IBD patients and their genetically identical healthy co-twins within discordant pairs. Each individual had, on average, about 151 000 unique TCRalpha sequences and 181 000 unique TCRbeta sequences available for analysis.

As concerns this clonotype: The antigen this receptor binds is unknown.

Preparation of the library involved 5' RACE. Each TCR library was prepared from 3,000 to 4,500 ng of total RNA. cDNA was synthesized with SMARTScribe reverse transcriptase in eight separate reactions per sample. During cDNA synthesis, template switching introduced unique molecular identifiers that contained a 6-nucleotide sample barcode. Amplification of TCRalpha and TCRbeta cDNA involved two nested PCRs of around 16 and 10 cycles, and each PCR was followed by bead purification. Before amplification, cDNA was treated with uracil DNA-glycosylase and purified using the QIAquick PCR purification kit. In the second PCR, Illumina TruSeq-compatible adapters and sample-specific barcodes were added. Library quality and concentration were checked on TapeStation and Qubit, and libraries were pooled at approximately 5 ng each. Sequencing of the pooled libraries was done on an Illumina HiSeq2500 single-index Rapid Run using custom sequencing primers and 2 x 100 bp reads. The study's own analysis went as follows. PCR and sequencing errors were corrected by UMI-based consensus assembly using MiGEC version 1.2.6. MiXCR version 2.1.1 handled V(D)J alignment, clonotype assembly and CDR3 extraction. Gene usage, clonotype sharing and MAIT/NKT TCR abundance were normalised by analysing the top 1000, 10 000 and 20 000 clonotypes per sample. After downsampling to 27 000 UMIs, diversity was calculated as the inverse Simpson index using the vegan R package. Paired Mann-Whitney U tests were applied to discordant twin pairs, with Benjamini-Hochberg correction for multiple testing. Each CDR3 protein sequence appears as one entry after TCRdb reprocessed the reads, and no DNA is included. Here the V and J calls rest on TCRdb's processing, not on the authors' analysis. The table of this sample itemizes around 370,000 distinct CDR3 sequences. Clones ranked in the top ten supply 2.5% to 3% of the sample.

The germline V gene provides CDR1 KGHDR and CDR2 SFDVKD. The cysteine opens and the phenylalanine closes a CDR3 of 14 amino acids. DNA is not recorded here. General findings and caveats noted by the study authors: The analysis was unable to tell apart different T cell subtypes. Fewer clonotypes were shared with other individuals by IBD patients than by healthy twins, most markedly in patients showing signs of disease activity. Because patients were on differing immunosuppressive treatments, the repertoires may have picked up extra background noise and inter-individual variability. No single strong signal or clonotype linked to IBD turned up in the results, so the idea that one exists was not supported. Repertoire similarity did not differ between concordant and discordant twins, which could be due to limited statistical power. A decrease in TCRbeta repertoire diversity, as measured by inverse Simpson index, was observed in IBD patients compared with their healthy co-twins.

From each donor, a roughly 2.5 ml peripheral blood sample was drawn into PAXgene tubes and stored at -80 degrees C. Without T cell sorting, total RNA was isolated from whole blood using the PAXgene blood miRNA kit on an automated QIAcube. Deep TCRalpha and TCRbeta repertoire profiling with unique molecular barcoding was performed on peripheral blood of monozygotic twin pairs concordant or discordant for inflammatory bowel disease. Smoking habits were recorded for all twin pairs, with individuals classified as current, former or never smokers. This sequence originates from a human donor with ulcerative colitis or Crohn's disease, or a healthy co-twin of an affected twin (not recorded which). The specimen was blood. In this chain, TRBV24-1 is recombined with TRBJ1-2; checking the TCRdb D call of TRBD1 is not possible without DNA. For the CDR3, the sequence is CATSDSGTNYGYTF.